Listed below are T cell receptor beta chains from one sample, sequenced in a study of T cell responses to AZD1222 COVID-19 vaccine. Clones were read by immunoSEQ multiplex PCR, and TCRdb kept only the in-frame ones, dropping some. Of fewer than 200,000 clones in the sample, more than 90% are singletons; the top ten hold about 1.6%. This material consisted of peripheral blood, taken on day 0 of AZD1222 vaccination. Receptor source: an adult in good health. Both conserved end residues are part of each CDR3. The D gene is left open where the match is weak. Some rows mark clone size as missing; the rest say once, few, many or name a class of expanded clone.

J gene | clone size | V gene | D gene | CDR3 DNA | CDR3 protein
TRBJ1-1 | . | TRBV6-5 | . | TGTGCCAGCAGTCCGGATGGGCGGACGAACACTGAAGCTTTCTTT | CASSPDGRTNTEAFF
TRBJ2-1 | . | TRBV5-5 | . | TGTGCCAGCAGCTTGCTAGCCTACGGTGGGCATGAGCAGTTCTTC | CASSLLAYGGHEQFF
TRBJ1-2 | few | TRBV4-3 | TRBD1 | TGCGCCAGCAGCCAAGATCAAGTCCAGGGGGCGTGGTACACCTTC | CASSQDQVQGAWYTF
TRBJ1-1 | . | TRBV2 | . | TGTGCCAGCAGTGTTGAGGGATCGAACACTGAAGCTTTCTTT | CASSVEGSNTEAFF
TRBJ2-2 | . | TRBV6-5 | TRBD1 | TGTGCCAGCTCCAGGGGGCCTGACACCGGGGAGCTGTTTTTT | CASSRGPDTGELFF
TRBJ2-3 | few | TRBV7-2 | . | TGTGCCAGCACCCCGGGGGTACGCACAGATACGCAGTATTTT | CASTPGVRTDTQYF
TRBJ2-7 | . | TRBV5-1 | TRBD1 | TGCGCCAGCAGCTTGGGGCAGGGGGCCTACGAGCAGTACTTC | CASSLGQGAYEQYF
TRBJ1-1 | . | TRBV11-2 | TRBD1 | TGTGCCAGCAGCTTAGGTTTACATGGGACAGGGGGCAAACGGGGTGAAGCTTTCTTT | CASSLGLHGTGGKRGEAFF
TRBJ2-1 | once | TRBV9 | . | TGTGCCAGCAGCCTCCAGAGGGTAAGTGAGCAGTTCTTC | CASSLQRVSEQFF
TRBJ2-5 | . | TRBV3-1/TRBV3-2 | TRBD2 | TGTGCCAGCAGCCAAGAACTTGGGACTAGCGAAGAGACCCAGTACTTC | CASSQELGTSEETQYF
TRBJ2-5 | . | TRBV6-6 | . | TGTGCCAGCAGTTACGGACGGAGGGAGACCCAGTACTTC | CASSYGRRETQYF
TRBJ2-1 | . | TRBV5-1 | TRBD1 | TGCGCCAGCAGCTCGGACAGGGGACCCTACAATGAGCAGTTCTTC | CASSSDRGPYNEQFF
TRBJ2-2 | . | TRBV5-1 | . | TGCGCCAGCAGTTCCTACGCGAACACCGGGGAGCTGTTTTTT | CASSSYANTGELFF
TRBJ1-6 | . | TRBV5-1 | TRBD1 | TGCGCCAGCAGCCCCGGGACAGATAATTCACCCCTCCACTTT | CASSPGTDNSPLHF
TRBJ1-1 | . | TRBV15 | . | TGTGCCACCAGCAGAGATCTCGCCAGCAGGACTGAAGCTTTCTTT | CATSRDLASRTEAFF
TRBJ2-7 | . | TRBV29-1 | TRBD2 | TGCAGCGTCTCCCTGAGGGCGGGAGGCCCCTACGAGCAGTACTTC | CSVSLRAGGPYEQYF
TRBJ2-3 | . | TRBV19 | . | TGTGCCAGTAGTATAGGTGGGGGCGCATGGTCAGGCGATACGCAGTATTTT | CASSIGGGAWSGDTQYF
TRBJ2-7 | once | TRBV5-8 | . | TGTGCCACTAGGGACACTCCCTACGAGCAGTACTTC | CATRDTPYEQYF
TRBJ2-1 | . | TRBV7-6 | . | TGTGCCAGCAGCTTAGCGGAAAGGGGGAGGTCATCCTACAATGAGCAGTTCTTC | CASSLAERGRSSYNEQFF
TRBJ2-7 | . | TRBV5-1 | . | TGCGCCAGCAGCCCACACTTCTCCTACGAGCAGTACTTC | CASSPHFSYEQYF
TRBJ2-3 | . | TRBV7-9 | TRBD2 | TGTGCCAGCAGCCCGGCGGGGGCAGATACGCAGTATTTT | CASSPAGADTQYF
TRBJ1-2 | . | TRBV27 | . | TGTGCCAGCAGTTTAAGGCAGGGTGTCGGGTATGGCTACACCTTC | CASSLRQGVGYGYTF
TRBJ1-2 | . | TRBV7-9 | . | TGTGCCAGCAGCTTAGTGGGAAACTATGGCTACACCTTC | CASSLVGNYGYTF
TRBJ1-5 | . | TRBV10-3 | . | TGTGCCATCAGCCCTCAACAGGGCGGCAATCAGCCCCAGCATTTT | CAISPQQGGNQPQHF
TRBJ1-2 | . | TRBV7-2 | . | TGTGCCAGCAGCGCCCCGGGGGGCCTCCGCTATGGCTACACCTTC | CASSAPGGLRYGYTF
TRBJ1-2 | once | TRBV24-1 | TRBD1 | TGTGCCACCAGTGATTTGAGCAGGGGGAGGAGGGATTATGGCTACACCTTC | CATSDLSRGRRDYGYTF
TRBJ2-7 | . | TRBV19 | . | TGTGCCAGTAGCCAAAGAGGGCCCTACGAGCAGTACTTC | CASSQRGPYEQYF
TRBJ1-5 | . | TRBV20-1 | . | TGCAGTGCTAGTCAGGGCCGGGGGCATCAGCCCCAGCATTTT | CSASQGRGHQPQHF
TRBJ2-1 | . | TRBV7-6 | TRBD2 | TGTGCCAGCAGCGTTAGCGCTGCAGCGGGAGTTGGTTACAATGAGCAGTTCTTC | CASSVSAAAGVGYNEQFF
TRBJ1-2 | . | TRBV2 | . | TGTGCCAGCAGTGACAGGTTTTTCGATGGCTACACCTTC | CASSDRFFDGYTF
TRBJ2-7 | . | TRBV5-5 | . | TGTGCCAGCAGCTTAGCCCCCCGCGAGCAGTACTTC | CASSLAPREQYF